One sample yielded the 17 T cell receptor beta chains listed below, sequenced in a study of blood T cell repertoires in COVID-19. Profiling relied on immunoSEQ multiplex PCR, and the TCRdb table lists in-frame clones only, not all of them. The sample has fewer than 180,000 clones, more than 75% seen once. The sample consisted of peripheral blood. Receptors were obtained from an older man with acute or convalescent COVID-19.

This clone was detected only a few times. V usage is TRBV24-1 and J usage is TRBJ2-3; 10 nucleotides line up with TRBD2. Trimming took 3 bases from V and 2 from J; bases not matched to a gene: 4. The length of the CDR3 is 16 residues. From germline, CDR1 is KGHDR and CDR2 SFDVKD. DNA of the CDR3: TGTGCCACCAGTGATCACGGGACTAGCGACACAGATACGCAGTATTTT. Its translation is CATSDHGTSDTDTQYF.

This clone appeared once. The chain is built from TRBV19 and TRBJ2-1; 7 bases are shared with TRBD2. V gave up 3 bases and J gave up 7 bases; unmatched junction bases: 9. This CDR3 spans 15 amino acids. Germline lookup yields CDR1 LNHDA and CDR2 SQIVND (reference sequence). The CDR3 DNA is TGTGCCAGTAGTATGGGGAGGGCACAGAAAAATGAGCAGTTCTTC. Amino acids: CASSMGRAQKNEQFF.

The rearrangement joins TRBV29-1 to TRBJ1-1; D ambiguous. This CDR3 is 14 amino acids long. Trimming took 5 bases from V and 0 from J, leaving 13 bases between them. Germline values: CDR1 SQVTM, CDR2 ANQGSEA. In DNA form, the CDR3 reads TGCAGCGTTCCATACGGGGTCATGAACACTGAAGCTTTCTTT. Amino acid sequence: CSVPYGVMNTEAFF.

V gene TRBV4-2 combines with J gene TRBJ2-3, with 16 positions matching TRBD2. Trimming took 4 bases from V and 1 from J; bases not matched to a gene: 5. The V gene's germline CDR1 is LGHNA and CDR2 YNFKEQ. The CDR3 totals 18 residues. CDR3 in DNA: TGTGCCAGCAGCCGGGGACTAGCGGGGGGGCCGGGCACAGATACGCAGTATTTT. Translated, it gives CASSRGLAGGPGTDTQYF.

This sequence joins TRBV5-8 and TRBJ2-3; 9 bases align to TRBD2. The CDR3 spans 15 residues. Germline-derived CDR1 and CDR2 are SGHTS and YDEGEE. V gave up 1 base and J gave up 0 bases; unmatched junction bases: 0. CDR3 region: CASSLTSGSTDTQYF. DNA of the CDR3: TGTGCCAGCAGCTTGACTAGCGGGAGCACAGATACGCAGTATTTT.

The CDR3 sequence: CSVAQTSLGNTEAFF. CDR3 bases: TGCAGCGTTGCCCAGACATCTTTGGGCAACACTGAAGCTTTCTTT. The rearrangement joins TRBV29-1 to TRBJ1-1; D gene unclear. Trimming took 4 bases from V and 2 from J, leaving 17 bases between them. The CDR3 runs to 15 residues. In germline, CDR1 is SQVTM, CDR2 ANQGSEA. Variable domain in full (rest from reference TRBV29-1 and TRBJ1-1): SAVISQKPSRDICQRGTSLTIQCQVDSQVTMMFWYRQQPGQSLTLIATANQGSEATYESGFVIDKFPISRPNLTFSTLTVSNMSPEDSSIYLCSVAQTSLGNTEAFFGQGTRLTVV.

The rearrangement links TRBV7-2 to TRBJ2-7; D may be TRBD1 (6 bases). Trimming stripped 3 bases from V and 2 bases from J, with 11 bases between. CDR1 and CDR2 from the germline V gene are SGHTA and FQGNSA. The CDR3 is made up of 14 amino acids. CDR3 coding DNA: TGTGCCAGCAGCTTTAGCAGGGGAGCCTACGAGCAGTACTTC. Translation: CASSFSRGAYEQYF.

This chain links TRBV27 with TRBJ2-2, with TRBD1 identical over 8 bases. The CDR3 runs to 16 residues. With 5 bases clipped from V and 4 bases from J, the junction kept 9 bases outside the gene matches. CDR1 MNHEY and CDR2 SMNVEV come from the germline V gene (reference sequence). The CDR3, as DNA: TGTGCCAGCAGTCCGCGACAGGGGTTACGCACCGGGGAGCTGTTTTTT. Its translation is CASSPRQGLRTGELFF.

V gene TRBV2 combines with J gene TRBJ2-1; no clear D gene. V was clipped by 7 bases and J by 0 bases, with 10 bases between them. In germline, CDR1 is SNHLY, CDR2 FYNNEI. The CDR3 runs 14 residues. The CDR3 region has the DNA TGTGCCAGCAATCCTATCTCCTCCTACAATGAGCAGTTCTTC. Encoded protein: CASNPISSYNEQFF.

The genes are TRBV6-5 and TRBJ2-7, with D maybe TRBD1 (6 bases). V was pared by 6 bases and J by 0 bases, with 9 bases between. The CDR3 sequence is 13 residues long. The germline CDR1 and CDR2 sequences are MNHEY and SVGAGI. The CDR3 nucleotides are TGTGCCAGCAGCCAGGACAGCTCCTACGAGCAGTACTTC. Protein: CASSQDSSYEQYF.

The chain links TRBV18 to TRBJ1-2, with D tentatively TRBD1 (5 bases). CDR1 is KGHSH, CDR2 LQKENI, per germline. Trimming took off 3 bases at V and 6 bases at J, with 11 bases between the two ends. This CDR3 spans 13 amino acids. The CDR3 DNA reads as TGTGCCAGCTCACCGGACACTTCCGATGGCTACACCTTC. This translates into CASSPDTSDGYTF.

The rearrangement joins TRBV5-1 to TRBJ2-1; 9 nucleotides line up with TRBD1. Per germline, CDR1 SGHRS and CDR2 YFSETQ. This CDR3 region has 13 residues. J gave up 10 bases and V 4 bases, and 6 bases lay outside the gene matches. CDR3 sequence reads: CASSTGQGGEQFF. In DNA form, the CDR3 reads TGCGCCAGCAGCACGGGACAGGGAGGGGAGCAGTTCTTC.

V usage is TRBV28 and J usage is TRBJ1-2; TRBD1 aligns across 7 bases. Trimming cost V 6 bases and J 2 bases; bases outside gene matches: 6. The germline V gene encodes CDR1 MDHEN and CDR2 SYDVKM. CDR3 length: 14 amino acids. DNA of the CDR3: TGTGCCAGCAGGCGAGGGGGACAGAACTATGGCTACACCTTC. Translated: CASRRGGQNYGYTF.

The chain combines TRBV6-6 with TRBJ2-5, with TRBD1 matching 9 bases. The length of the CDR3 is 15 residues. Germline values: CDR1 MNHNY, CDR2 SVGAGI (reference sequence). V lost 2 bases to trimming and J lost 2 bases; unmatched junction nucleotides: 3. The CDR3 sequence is CASSYGGQGQETQYF. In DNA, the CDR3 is TGTGCCAGCAGTTACGGAGGACAGGGGCAAGAGACCCAGTACTTC.

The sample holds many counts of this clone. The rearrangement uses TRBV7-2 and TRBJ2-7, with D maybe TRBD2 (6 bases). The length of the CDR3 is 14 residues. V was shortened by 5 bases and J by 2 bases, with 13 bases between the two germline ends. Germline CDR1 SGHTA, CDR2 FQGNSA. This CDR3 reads CASSGQGGAYEQYF. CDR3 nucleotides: TGTGCCAGCAGCGGCCAGGGAGGTGCCTACGAGCAGTACTTC.

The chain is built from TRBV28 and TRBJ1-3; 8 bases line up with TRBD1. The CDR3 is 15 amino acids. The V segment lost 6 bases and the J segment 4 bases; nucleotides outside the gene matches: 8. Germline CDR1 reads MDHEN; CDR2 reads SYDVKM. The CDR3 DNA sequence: TGTGCCAGCAGGCTGGACAGGGCGGGCGGAAACACCATATATTTT. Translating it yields CASRLDRAGGNTIYF.

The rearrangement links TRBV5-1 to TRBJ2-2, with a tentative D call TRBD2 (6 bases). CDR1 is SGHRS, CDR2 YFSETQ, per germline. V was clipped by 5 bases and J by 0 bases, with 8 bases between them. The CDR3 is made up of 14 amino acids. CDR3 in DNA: TGCGCCAGCAGGGGGGGATCGAACACCGGGGAGCTGTTTTTT. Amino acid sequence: CASRGGSNTGELFF. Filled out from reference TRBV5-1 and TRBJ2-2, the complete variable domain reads KAGVTQTPRYLIKTRGQQVTLSCSPISGHRSVSWYQQTPGQGLQFLFEYFSETQRNKGNFPGRFSGRQFSNSRSEMNVSTLELGDSALYLCASRGGSNTGELFFGEGSRLTVL.